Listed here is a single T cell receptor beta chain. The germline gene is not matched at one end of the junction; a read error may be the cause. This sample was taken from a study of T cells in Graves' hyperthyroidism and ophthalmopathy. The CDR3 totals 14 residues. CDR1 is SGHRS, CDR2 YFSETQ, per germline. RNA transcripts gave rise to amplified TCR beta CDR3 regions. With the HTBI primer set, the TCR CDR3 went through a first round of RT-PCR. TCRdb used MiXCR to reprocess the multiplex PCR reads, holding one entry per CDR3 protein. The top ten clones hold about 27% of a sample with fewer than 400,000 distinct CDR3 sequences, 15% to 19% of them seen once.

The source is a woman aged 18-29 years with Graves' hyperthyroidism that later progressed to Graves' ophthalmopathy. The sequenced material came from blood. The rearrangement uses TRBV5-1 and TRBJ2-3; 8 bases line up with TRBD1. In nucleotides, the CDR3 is TGCGCCAGCAAGCTGACAGGGGTGGCAGATGCGCAGTATTTT. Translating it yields CASKLTGVADAQYF. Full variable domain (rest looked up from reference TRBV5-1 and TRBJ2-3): KAGVTQTPRYLIKTRGQQVTLSCSPISGHRSVSWYQQTPGQGLQFLFEYFSETQRNKGNFPGRFSGRQFSNSRSEMNVSTLELGDSALYLCASKLTGVADAQYFGPGTRLTVL.